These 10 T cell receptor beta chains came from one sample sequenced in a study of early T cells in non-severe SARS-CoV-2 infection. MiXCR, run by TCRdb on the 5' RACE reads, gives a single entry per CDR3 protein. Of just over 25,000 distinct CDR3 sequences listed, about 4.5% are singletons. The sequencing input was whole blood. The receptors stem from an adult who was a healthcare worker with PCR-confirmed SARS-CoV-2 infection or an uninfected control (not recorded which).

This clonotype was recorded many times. The CDR3 DNA follows: TGCGCCAGCAGAAATGGAGAGGAGGGGAACACTGAAGCTTTCTTT. The encoded protein is CASRNGEEGNTEAFF. The V gene is TRBV5-1, the J gene TRBJ1-1; no clear D gene. CDR3 length equals 15 residues. Germline values: CDR1 SGHRS, CDR2 YFSETQ. Trimming took 5 bases from V and 1 from J, leaving 15 bases between them. Variable domain in full (rest from reference TRBV5-1 and TRBJ1-1): KAGVTQTPRYLIKTRGQQVTLSCSPISGHRSVSWYQQTPGQGLQFLFEYFSETQRNKGNFPGRFSGRQFSNSRSEMNVSTLELGDSALYLCASRNGEEGNTEAFFGQGTRLTVV.

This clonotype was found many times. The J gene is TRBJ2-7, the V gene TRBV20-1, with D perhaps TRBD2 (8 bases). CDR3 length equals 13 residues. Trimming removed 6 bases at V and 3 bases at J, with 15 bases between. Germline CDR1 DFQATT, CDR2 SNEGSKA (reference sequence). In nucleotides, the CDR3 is TGCAGTGCCCGGGGGGGACAGATCTACGAGCAGTACTTC. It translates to CSARGGQIYEQYF.

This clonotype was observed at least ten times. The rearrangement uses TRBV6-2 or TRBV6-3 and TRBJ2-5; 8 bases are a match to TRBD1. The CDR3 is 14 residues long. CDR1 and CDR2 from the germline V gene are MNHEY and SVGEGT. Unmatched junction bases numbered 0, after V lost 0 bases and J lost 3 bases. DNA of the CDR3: TGTGCCAGCAGTTACTCGACAGGGGAAGAGACCCAGTACTTC. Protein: CASSYSTGEETQYF.

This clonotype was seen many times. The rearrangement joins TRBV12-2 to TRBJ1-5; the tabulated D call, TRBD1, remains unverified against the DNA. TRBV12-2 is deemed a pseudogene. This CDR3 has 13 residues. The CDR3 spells CASRFTGNQPQHF. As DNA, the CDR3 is TGTGCAAGTCGCTTTACAGGTAATCAGCCCCAGCATTTT.

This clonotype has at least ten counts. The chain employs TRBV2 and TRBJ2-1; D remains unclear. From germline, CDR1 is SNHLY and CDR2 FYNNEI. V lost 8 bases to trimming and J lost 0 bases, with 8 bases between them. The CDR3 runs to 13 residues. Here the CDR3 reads CASLKSSYNEQFF. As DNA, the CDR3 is TGTGCCAGCTTAAAGAGCTCCTACAATGAGCAGTTCTTC.

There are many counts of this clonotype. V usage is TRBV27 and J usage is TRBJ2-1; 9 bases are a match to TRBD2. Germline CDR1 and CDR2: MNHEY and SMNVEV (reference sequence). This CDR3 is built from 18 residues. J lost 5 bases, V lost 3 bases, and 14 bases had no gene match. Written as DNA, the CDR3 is TGTGCCAGCAGTTTGAACTGGGGAAGCGGGAGGCCTAACAATGAGCAGTTCTTC. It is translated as CASSLNWGSGRPNNEQFF.

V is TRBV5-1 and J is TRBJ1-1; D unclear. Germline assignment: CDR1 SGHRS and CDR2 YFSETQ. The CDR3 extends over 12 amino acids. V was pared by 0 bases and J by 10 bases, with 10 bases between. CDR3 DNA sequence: TGCGCCAGCAGCTTGGAGGCGGGATTAGCTTTCTTT. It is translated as CASSLEAGLAFF. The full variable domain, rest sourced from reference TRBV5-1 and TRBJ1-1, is KAGVTQTPRYLIKTRGQQVTLSCSPISGHRSVSWYQQTPGQGLQFLFEYFSETQRNKGNFPGRFSGRQFSNSRSEMNVSTLELGDSALYLCASSLEAGLAFFGQGTRLTVV.

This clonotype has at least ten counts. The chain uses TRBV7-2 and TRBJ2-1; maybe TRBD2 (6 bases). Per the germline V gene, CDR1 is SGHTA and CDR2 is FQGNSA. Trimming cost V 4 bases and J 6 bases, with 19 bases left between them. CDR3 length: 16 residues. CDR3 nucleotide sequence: TGTGCCAGCAGCTCAAGCTTAGCGGCCAGCTTCAATGAGCAGTTCTTC. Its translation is CASSSSLAASFNEQFF.

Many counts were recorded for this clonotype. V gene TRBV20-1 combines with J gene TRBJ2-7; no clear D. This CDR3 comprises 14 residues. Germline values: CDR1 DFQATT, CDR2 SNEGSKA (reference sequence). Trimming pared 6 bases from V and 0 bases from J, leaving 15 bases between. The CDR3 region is CSAYLAGSSYEQYF. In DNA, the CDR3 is TGCAGTGCATACCTGGCAGGATCCTCCTACGAGCAGTACTTC.

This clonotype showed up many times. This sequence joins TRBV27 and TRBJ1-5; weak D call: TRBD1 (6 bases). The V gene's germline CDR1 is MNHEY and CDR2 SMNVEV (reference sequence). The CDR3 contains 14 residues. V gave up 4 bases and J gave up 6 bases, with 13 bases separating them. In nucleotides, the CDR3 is TGTGCCAGCAGTTCCACAGGGAGAGGTCAGCCCCAGCATTTT. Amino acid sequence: CASSSTGRGQPQHF.